This TCR beta chain was recovered during a study of shared clonotypes between healthy human individuals. The method was immunoSEQ multiplex PCR; TCRdb's version includes in-frame clones alone and lacks a portion of them. The table lists a few million clones, about 92% of them singletons. Germline values: CDR1 LNHDA, CDR2 SQIVND (reference sequence). The CDR3 totals 15 residues. The V end was cut by 6 bases, the J end by 0 bases, with 12 bases between. Study-level results: Owing to a small donor count, the genetic and exposure-history diversity represented was limited. The expectation was that sequencing depth would affect clonotype sharing among donors.

For this clone: Its target is unknown.

The TCR sequence derives from a young man in good health. The sequenced material came from naive CD4+ T cells sorted from blood. Subset indicated: CD45RA+ positively selected. The chain has TRBV19 and TRBJ2-1; the D gene is possibly TRBD2 (5 bases). CDR3: CASSPSLSSYNEQFF. The CDR3 coding sequence is TGTGCCAGTAGCCCTAGCCTAAGCTCCTACAATGAGCAGTTCTTC.